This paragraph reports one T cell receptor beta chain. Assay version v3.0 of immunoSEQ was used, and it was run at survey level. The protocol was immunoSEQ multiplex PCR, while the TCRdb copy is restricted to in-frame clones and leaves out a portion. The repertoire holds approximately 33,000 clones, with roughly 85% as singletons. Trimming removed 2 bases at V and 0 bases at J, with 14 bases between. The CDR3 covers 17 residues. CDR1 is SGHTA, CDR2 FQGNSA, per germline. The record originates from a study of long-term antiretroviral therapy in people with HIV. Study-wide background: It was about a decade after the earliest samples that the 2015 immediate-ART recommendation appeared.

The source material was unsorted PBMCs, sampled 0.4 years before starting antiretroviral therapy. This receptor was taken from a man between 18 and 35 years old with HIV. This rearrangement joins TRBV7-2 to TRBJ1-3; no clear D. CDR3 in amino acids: CASSLLPGFSSGNTIYF. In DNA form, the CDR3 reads TGTGCCAGCAGCTTATTGCCAGGATTTAGCTCTGGAAACACCATATATTTT.